These 30 T cell receptor beta chains were sequenced from one sample in a study of preoperative IRX-2 immunotherapy in early breast cancer. Produced via immunoSEQ multiplex PCR; TCRdb's table is partial and in-frame only. The profile shows about 19,000 clones, around four fifths of them singletons. Treatment reported: preoperative locoregional IRX-2 cytokine immunotherapy. The sequencing here drew on lymph node tissue, taken after IRX-2 immunotherapy. The source is a human donor with breast cancer.

The chain joins TRBV18 to TRBJ2-7; D unresolved. The CDR3 has 12 amino acids. Trimming removed 6 bases at V and 2 bases at J, with 8 bases between. The germline V gene encodes CDR1 KGHSH and CDR2 LQKENI. DNA for the CDR3: TGTGCCAGCTCTTCGGACCCCTACGAGCAGTACTTC. Translated, it gives CASSSDPYEQYF.

This rearrangement joins TRBV7-6 to TRBJ2-1; 12 nucleotides line up with TRBD1. The CDR3 extends over 15 amino acids. After removal of 5 bases from V and 8 bases from J, the junction contained 7 bases not matched to a gene. Germline V gene data show CDR1 as SGHVS and CDR2 as FNYEAQ. The CDR3 sequence: CASSPPGQGAYEQFF. The CDR3, as DNA: TGTGCCAGCAGCCCCCCGGGACAGGGGGCCTATGAGCAGTTCTTC.

V is TRBV14 and J is TRBJ2-7; the match to TRBD1 covers 7 bases. Unmatched junction bases numbered 6, after V lost 0 bases and J lost 4 bases. CDR3 length equals 15 residues. Germline CDR1 reads SGHDN; CDR2 reads FVKESK. This chain's CDR3 is CASSQDGRGWYEQYF. The CDR3 DNA reads TGTGCCAGCAGCCAAGATGGCAGGGGGTGGTACGAGCAGTACTTC.

The chain joins TRBV12-5 to TRBJ2-5; a weak D match, TRBD2 (7 bases). Germline assignment: CDR1 LGHNT and CDR2 FRNRAP. This CDR3 has 12 residues. The CDR3 sequence: CATKGGGQTQYF. As DNA, the CDR3 is TGTGCCACCAAAGGGGGGGGCCAGACCCAGTACTTC. The entire variable domain, with the rest obtained from reference TRBV12-5 and TRBJ2-5, is as follows: DARVTQTPRHKVTEMGQEVTMRCQPILGHNTVFWYRQTMMQGLELLAYFRNRAPLDDSGMPKDRFSAEMPDATLATLKIQPSEPRDSAVYFCATKGGGQTQYFGPGTRLLVL.

This clone was detected once. The V gene is TRBV18, the J gene TRBJ1-1; 7 bases agree with TRBD1. The CDR3 is 13 amino acids. Germline CDR1 KGHSH, CDR2 LQKENI. V dropped 4 bases and J dropped 1; count of bases not matched to a gene: 0. The chain's CDR3 is CASSRQGNTEAFF. In DNA, the CDR3 is TGTGCCAGCTCACGACAGGGGAACACTGAAGCTTTCTTT.

This sequence joins TRBV6-8 and TRBJ2-5; D possibly corresponds to TRBD2 (6 bases). Germline lookup yields CDR1 MNHGY and CDR2 SAAAGT. The germline V and J ends were trimmed by 7 bases and 2 bases, with 14 bases remaining between them. The CDR3 spans 14 residues. CDR3 DNA sequence: TGTGCCAGCAACCCGGGACTCGCTCAAGAGACCCAGTACTTC. This gives the protein CASNPGLAQETQYF.

The chain couples TRBV5-1 to TRBJ2-5; no firm D call. The CDR3 covers 15 residues. Deletions cut 4 bases from V and 1 base from J, with 14 bases between. Germline values: CDR1 SGHRS, CDR2 YFSETQ. CDR3 region: CASSQDRHLQETQYF. As DNA, the CDR3 is TGCGCCAGCAGCCAAGATCGACACCTCCAAGAGACCCAGTACTTC.

The genes are TRBV6-8 and TRBJ1-1; tentatively, D is TRBD1 (6 bases). Per the germline V gene, CDR1 is MNHGY and CDR2 is SAAAGT. The V end lost 10 bases, the J end lost 3 bases, and 15 bases lay between the germline ends. This CDR3 comprises 13 residues. The CDR3 protein is CAIIRDTYTEAFF. CDR3 DNA: TGTGCCATCATCCGGGACACCTACACTGAAGCTTTCTTT.

A single count supports this clone. V gene TRBV6-8 combines with J gene TRBJ1-5; D is uncertain. The V and J ends lost 5 bases and 9 bases respectively, with 11 bases between them. From germline, CDR1 is MNHGY and CDR2 SAAAGT. CDR3 length equals 12 residues. The CDR3 DNA follows: TGTGCCAGCAGTGATGGTGATCGGCCCCAGCATTTT. Translation: CASSDGDRPQHF.

The chain employs TRBV19 and TRBJ1-4; D possibly corresponds to TRBD1 (5 bases). V lost 6 bases and J lost 1, with 15 bases in between. CDR3 length equals 16 residues. The germline CDR1 and CDR2 sequences are LNHDA and SQIVND (reference sequence). The CDR3 coding sequence is TGTGCCAGTAGGGCCACCGGGGCCCAAACTAATGAAAAACTGTTTTTT. The encoded protein is CASRATGAQTNEKLFF.

This chain joins TRBV19 and TRBJ2-1; 12 bases map to TRBD2. The CDR3 totals 20 residues. Trimming cost V 9 bases and J 4 bases; bases outside gene matches: 22. The germline V gene encodes CDR1 LNHDA and CDR2 SQIVND (reference sequence). As DNA, the CDR3 is TGTGCCAGCCCCCCCCGGCGGCCCCGGACTAGCGGGATCCTATACAATGAGCAGTTCTTC. Protein: CASPPRRPRTSGILYNEQFF.

The V call is TRBV5-1, the J call TRBJ1-1; D ambiguous. The CDR3 spans 15 residues. Germline V gene lookup returns CDR1 SGHRS and CDR2 YFSETQ. V dropped 5 bases and J dropped 5 bases, with 19 bases sitting between them. CDR3 loop: CASRKFGEAYTEAFF. The CDR3 coding sequence is TGCGCCAGCAGAAAGTTTGGGGAGGCCTATACTGAAGCTTTCTTT.

In its sample, this clone was seen once. The chain uses TRBV5-1 and TRBJ2-7, with D tentatively TRBD2 (6 bases). There are 15 residues in the CDR3. Deletions cut 5 bases from V and 3 bases from J, with 18 bases between. Germline CDR1 and CDR2: SGHRS and YFSETQ. The CDR3 is CASSREVAVRYEQYF. The CDR3 coding sequence is TGCGCCAGCAGTAGGGAGGTGGCGGTCCGCTACGAGCAGTACTTC.

This chain links TRBV19 with TRBJ1-4; the D is unclear. This CDR3 has 12 amino acids. Germline V gene data show CDR1 as LNHDA and CDR2 as SQIVND (reference sequence). Trimming took off 3 bases at V and 5 bases at J, with 4 bases between the two ends. CDR3 in amino acids: CASSIQNEKLFF. For the CDR3, the DNA is TGTGCCAGTAGTATCCAGAATGAAAAACTGTTTTTT.

V and J are TRBV10-1 and TRBJ1-4, with 8 bases matching TRBD1. The length of the CDR3 is 13 residues. Germline V gene lookup returns CDR1 WNHNN and CDR2 SYGVQD (reference sequence). Unmatched junction bases numbered 5, after V lost 6 bases and J lost 8 bases. Written as DNA, the CDR3 is TGCGCCAGCAGCAGGGGGCTTGAGGAAAAACTGTTTTTT. Translation: CASSRGLEEKLFF.

The CDR3 is CASSSTGVGVEQYF. CDR3 DNA sequence: TGTGCCAGTTCGTCGACAGGGGTCGGCGTCGAGCAGTACTTC. The chain joins TRBV19 to TRBJ2-7; the match to TRBD1 covers 8 bases. The length of the CDR3 is 14 residues. Losses at the gene ends were 8 bases for V and 6 bases for J; bases not matched to a gene: 12. Germline assignment: CDR1 LNHDA and CDR2 SQIVND (reference sequence).

V is TRBV11-3 and J is TRBJ1-2; tentatively, D is TRBD1 (5 bases). The CDR3 totals 15 residues. Germline assignment: CDR1 SGHNT and CDR2 YENEEA. V lost 8 bases to trimming and J lost 3 bases, with 19 bases between them. For the CDR3, the DNA is TGTGCCAGCGTTAAGGAAATTGGGACCCACTATGGCTACACCTTC. Amino acid sequence: CASVKEIGTHYGYTF.

The J gene is TRBJ1-1, the V gene TRBV14; no clear D gene. This CDR3 is 13 amino acids long. Trimming shortened V by 0 bases and J by 3 bases, and 5 bases separated the two germline ends. The germline V gene has CDR1 SGHDN and CDR2 FVKESK. CDR3 in amino acids: CASSQELYTEAFF. CDR3 nucleotide sequence: TGTGCCAGCAGCCAAGAATTGTACACTGAAGCTTTCTTT.

The chain joins TRBV10-1 to TRBJ1-1, with D unresolved. The CDR3 loop spans 13 amino acids. Deletions cut 6 bases from V and 1 base from J, with 9 bases between. Germline assignment: CDR1 WNHNN and CDR2 SYGVQD (reference sequence). CDR3 nucleotide sequence: TGCGCCAGCAGCGACTCCGCGAACACTGAAGCTTTCTTT. Encoded protein: CASSDSANTEAFF.

The rearrangement uses TRBV11-3 and TRBJ2-1, with D tentatively TRBD2 (6 bases). This CDR3 spans 18 amino acids. Trimming removed 5 bases at V and 7 bases at J, with 27 bases between. Per germline, CDR1 SGHNT and CDR2 YENEEA. In nucleotides, the CDR3 is TGTGCCAGCAGCCCACCATGGAGGGTGGGGGGAAAAGGAAATGAGCAGTTCTTC. As protein: CASSPPWRVGGKGNEQFF.

V usage is TRBV28 and J usage is TRBJ1-2, with no clear D. V lost 5 bases to trimming and J lost 5 bases, with 21 bases between them. This CDR3 comprises 16 residues. Germline V gene sequence: CDR1 MDHEN, CDR2 SYDVKM. The CDR3 DNA reads as TGTGCCAGCAGTCCCACATCTGGTAACAGAAGATATGGCTACACCTTC. Translation gives CASSPTSGNRRYGYTF.

J is TRBJ2-5 and V is TRBV19; 10 bases map to TRBD2. The CDR3 has 16 amino acids. V dropped 8 bases and J dropped 0; count of bases not matched to a gene: 9. CDR1 LNHDA and CDR2 SQIVND come from the germline V gene (reference sequence). CDR3 in DNA: TGTGCCAGTCGCCCACTAGCGGGATGGTACCAAGAGACCCAGTACTTC. This codes for CASRPLAGWYQETQYF.

This clone was observed once. The chain recombines TRBV6-8 with TRBJ1-5; tentative D call: TRBD1 (5 bases). With 2 bases removed from V and 4 bases from J, the gap between germline ends came to 9 bases. This CDR3 has 14 residues. Germline V gene data show CDR1 as MNHGY and CDR2 as SAAAGT. The CDR3 DNA reads TGTGCCAGCAGTTACGGGGGAGAGAATCAGCCCCAGCATTTT. Translating it yields CASSYGGENQPQHF.

V and J are TRBV6-8 and TRBJ1-6; D ambiguous. CDR3 length equals 15 residues. Germline loops: CDR1 MNHGY, CDR2 SAAAGT. The V gene lost 8 bases and the J gene lost 7 bases, with 18 bases spanning the gap. The CDR3 region has the DNA TGTGCCAGCTCCTACTCTGGGGAGCCGAATTCACCCCTCCACTTT. Protein sequence: CASSYSGEPNSPLHF.

The chain links TRBV29-1 to TRBJ2-7, with 10 positions matching TRBD2. CDR3 length equals 13 residues. Germline V gives CDR1 SQVTM, CDR2 ANQGSEA. The ends lost 6 bases at V and 3 bases at J; junction bases unmatched: 5. The CDR3 here is CSVQTSGVYEQYF. In DNA, the CDR3 is TGCAGCGTCCAAACTAGCGGGGTCTACGAGCAGTACTTC.

The rearrangement links TRBV19 to TRBJ1-1; 8 bases match TRBD1. Germline CDR1 and CDR2: LNHDA and SQIVND (reference sequence). V gave up 7 bases and J gave up 2 bases; unmatched junction bases: 12. The CDR3 is made up of 16 amino acids. The CDR3 reads CASNRLGQGQNTEAFF. DNA for the CDR3: TGTGCCAGTAATCGGCTAGGACAGGGACAAAACACTGAAGCTTTCTTT.

The chain is built from TRBV5-1 and TRBJ2-4, with D uncertain. This CDR3 has 16 residues. The germline V and J ends were trimmed by 5 bases and 0 bases, with 15 bases remaining between them. Germline loops: CDR1 SGHRS, CDR2 YFSETQ. The CDR3 region has the DNA TGCGCCAGCAGGGCCCCCGGATTCCTAGCCAAAAACATTCAGTACTTC. Protein product: CASRAPGFLAKNIQYF. The full variable domain, completed using reference TRBV5-1 and TRBJ2-4, is KAGVTQTPRYLIKTRGQQVTLSCSPISGHRSVSWYQQTPGQGLQFLFEYFSETQRNKGNFPGRFSGRQFSNSRSEMNVSTLELGDSALYLCASRAPGFLAKNIQYFGAGTRLSVL.

The chain links TRBV18 to TRBJ2-2; the D call may be TRBD1 or TRBD2 (5 bases each). The ends were cut back, 2 bases at V and 5 bases at J, with 9 bases in the middle. CDR3 size: 14 residues. Germline V gene data show CDR1 as KGHSH and CDR2 as LQKENI. The CDR3, as DNA: TGTGCCAGCTCACCAATAGGGGAGACCGGGGAGCTGTTTTTT. Translated: CASSPIGETGELFF.

The CDR3, as DNA: TGTGCCAGCAGTTTTGGCAGGGGTTTTGCCGAGCAGTACTTC. Protein product: CASSFGRGFAEQYF. The gene calls are TRBV8-2 and TRBJ2-7; the table names TRBD1, a call not compared with the DNA. TRBV8-2 is tagged as a pseudogene. This CDR3 region has 14 residues.

The rearrangement uses TRBV5-1 and TRBJ1-4; a weak D match, TRBD1 (5 bases). This CDR3 is built from 15 residues. The germline gives CDR1 SGHRS, CDR2 YFSETQ. V was cut by 0 bases and J by 4 bases, with 10 bases left in between. In nucleotides, the CDR3 is TGCGCCAGCAGCTTGGATACAGGCCTTAATGAAAAACTGTTTTTT. Its protein is CASSLDTGLNEKLFF.